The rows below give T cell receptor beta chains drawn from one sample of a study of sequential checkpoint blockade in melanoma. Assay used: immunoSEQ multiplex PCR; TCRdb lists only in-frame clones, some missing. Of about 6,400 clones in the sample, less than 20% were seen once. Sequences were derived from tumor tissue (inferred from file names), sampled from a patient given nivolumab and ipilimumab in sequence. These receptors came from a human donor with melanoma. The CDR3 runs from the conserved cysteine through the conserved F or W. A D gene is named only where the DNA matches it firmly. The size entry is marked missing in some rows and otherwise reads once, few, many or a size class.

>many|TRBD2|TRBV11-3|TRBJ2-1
CASSRTSEYNEQFF
TGTGCCAGCAGTCGGACTAGCGAATACAATGAGCAGTTCTTC
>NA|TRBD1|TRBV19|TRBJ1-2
CATNSGTGAYGYTF
TGTGCCACTAATTCCGGGACAGGGGCATATGGCTACACCTTC
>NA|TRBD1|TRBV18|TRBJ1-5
CASSLGQGEWQPQHF
TGTGCCAGCTCGCTGGGACAGGGCGAATGGCAGCCCCAGCATTTT
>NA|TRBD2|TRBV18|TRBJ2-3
CASSPAGGPGDTQYF
TGTGCCAGCTCACCAGCGGGGGGGCCTGGAGATACGCAGTATTTT
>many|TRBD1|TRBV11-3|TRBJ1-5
CASSLGDRAQPQHF
TGTGCCAGCAGCTTAGGGGACAGGGCCCAGCCCCAGCATTTT
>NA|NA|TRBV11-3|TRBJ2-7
CASSLQGTSGYEQYF
TGTGCCAGCAGCTTACAGGGGACGAGCGGCTACGAGCAGTACTTC
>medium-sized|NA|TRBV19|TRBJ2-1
CASSIDGGEQFF
TGTGCCAGTAGTATAGATGGAGGTGAGCAGTTCTTC
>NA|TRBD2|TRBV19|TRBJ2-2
CASRIPGTSGVLGTGELFF
TGTGCCAGTAGGATACCCGGGACTAGCGGGGTCCTGGGGACCGGGGAGCTGTTTTTT
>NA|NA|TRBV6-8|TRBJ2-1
CASSDSRVGEQFF
TGTGCCAGCAGTGACTCGAGAGTCGGTGAGCAGTTCTTC
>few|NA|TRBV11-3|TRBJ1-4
CASSSDSFNEKLFF
TGTGCCAGCAGCTCGGACAGTTTTAATGAAAAACTGTTTTTT
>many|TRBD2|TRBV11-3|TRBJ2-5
CASSLVASGGQETQYF
TGTGCCAGCAGCTTAGTAGCCAGCGGGGGACAAGAGACCCAGTACTTC
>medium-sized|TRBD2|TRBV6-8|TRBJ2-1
CASSLGTTYNEQFF
TGTGCCAGCAGTCTCGGGACTACCTACAATGAGCAGTTCTTC
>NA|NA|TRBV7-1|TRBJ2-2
CASSSGHLGELFF
TGTGCCAGCAGCTCCGGACATCTCGGGGAGCTGTTTTTT
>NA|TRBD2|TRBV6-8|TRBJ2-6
CASSERGGSGANVLTF
TGTGCCAGCAGTGAGCGGGGGGGCTCTGGGGCCAACGTCCTGACTTTC
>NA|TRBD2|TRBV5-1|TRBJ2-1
CASSISGGDNEQFF
TGCGCCAGCAGCATTAGCGGGGGGGACAATGAGCAGTTCTTC
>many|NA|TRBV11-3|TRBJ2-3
CASSHTIQYYTQYF
TGTGCCAGCAGCCATACTATACAGTATTATACGCAGTATTTT
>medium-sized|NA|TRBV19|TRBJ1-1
CASSGGVGTEAFF
TGTGCCAGTAGTGGGGGGGTTGGCACTGAAGCTTTCTTT
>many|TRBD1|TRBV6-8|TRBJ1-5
CASRWDRSSNQPQHF
TGTGCCAGCAGATGGGACAGGAGTAGCAATCAGCCCCAGCATTTT
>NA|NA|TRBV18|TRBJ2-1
CASSSSVYNEQFF
TGTGCCAGCTCATCTTCCGTCTACAATGAGCAGTTCTTC
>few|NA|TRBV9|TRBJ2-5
CASSPRGFQETQYF
TGTGCCAGCAGCCCCCGGGGCTTCCAAGAGACCCAGTACTTC
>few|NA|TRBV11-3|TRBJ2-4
CASSLDYLATLGKNIQYF
TGTGCCAGCAGCTTAGACTATTTGGCCACTTTAGGCAAAAACATTCAGTACTTC
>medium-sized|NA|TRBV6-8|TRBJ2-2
CASSKGSGLGTGELFF
TGTGCCAGCAGCAAGGGCTCAGGGTTAGGCACCGGGGAGCTGTTTTTT
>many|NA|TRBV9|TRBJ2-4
CASSERINPPNIQYF
TGTGCCAGCAGCGAGAGGATAAATCCCCCAAACATTCAGTACTTC
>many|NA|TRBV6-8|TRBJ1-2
CASSYSMGNDYGYTF
TGTGCCAGCAGTTACTCGATGGGAAATGACTATGGCTACACCTTC
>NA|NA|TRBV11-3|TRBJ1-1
CASSSLGASNTEAFF
TGTGCCAGCAGCTCCTTGGGCGCCTCGAACACTGAAGCTTTCTTT
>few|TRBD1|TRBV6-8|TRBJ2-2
CASSGTGGEELFF
TGTGCCAGCAGTGGGACAGGGGGAGAGGAGCTGTTTTTT
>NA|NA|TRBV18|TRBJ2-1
CASSPEEDNEQFF
TGTGCCAGCTCACCGGAGGAGGATAATGAGCAGTTCTTC
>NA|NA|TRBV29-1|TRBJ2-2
CSTRGAGETGELFF
TGCAGCACTCGTGGGGCAGGCGAAACCGGGGAGCTGTTTTTT
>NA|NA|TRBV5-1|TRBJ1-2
CASSLEGVGQPYTF
TGCGCCAGCAGCTTGGAGGGAGTCGGCCAACCATACACCTTC
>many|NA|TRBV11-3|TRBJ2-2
CASSLAQGVNTGELFF
TGTGCCAGCAGCCTCGCTCAGGGAGTAAACACCGGGGAGCTGTTTTTT
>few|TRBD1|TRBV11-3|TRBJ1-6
CASSRGPDRGGSPLHF
TGTGCCAGCAGCCGAGGGCCCGACAGGGGAGGATCACCCCTCCACTTT
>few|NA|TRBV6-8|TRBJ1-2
CASSHGAYGYTF
TGTGCCAGCAGTCACGGAGCCTATGGCTACACCTTC
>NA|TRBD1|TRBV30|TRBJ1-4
CAWGTGATNEKLFF
TGTGCCTGGGGGACAGGCGCAACTAATGAAAAACTGTTTTTT
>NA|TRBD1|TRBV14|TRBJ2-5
CASSDRVLWTQYF
TGTGCCAGCAGCGACAGGGTCTTGTGGACCCAGTACTTC
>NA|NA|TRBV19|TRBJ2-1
CASSKPGSDEQFF
TGTGCCAGTAGTAAACCGGGTAGTGATGAGCAGTTCTTC
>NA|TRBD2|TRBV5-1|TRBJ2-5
CASSRGSGGGETQYF
TGCGCCAGCAGCCGGGGTAGCGGGGGTGGAGAGACCCAGTACTTC
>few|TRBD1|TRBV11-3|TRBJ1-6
CASSPRDRGNSPLHF
TGTGCCAGCAGCCCCCGGGACAGGGGGAATTCACCCCTCCACTTT
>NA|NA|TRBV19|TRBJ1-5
CASSISGEGNQPQHF
TGTGCCAGTAGTATATCCGGGGAGGGCAATCAGCCCCAGCATTTT
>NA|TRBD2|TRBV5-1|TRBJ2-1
CASSLWEGQGNEQFF
TGCGCCAGCAGCTTGTGGGAGGGGCAGGGCAATGAGCAGTTCTTC
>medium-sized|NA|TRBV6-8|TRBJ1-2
CASSPRDNYGYTF
TGTGCCAGCAGTCCCCGGGACAACTATGGCTACACCTTC
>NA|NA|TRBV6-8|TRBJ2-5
CASSLKGVQETQYF
TGTGCCAGCAGTTTAAAGGGGGTGCAAGAGACCCAGTACTTC
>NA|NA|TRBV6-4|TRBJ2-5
CASRVQETQYF
TGTGCCAGCAGAGTCCAAGAGACCCAGTACTTC
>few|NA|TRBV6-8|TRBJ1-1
CASSYGQNTEAFF
TGTGCCAGCAGTTACGGACAGAACACTGAAGCTTTCTTT
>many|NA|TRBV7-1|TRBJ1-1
CASSLAGWTEAFF
TGTGCCAGCAGCTTAGCTGGATGGACTGAAGCTTTCTTT
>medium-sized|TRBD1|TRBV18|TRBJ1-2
CASSPPEGQGGYGYTF
TGTGCCAGCTCACCACCGGAAGGACAGGGGGGCTATGGCTACACCTTC
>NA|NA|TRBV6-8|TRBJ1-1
CASRLDGVVTEAFF
TGTGCCAGCAGACTTGATGGGGTAGTTACTGAAGCTTTCTTT